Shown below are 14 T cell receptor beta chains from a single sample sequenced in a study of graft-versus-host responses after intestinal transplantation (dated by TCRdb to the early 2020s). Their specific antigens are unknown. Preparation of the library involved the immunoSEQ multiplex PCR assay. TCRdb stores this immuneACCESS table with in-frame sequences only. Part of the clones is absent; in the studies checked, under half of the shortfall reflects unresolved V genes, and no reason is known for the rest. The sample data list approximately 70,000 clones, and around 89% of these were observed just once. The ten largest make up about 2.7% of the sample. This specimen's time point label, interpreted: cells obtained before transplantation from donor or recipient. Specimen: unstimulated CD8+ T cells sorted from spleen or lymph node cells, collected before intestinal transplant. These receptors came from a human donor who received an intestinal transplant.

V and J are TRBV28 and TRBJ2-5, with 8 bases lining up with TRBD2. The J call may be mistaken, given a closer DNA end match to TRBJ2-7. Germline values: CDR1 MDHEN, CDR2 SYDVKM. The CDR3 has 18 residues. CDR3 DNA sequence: TGTGCCAGCAGTTCGGGCGAGGCAGCCGGGACTAGTCCATACGAGCAGTACTTC. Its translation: CASSSGEAAGTSPYEQYF.

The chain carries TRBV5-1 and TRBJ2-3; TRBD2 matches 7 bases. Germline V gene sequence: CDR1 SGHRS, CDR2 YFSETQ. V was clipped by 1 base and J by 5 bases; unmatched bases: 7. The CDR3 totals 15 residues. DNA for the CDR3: TGCGCCAGCAGCTTGCGAGCGGGATGGCGAGATACGCAGTATTTT. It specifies CASSLRAGWRDTQYF.

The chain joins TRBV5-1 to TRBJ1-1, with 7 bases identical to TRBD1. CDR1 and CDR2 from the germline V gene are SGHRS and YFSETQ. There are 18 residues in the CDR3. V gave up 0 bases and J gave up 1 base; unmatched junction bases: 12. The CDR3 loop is CASSLDRQGLMWNTEAFF. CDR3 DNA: TGCGCCAGCAGCTTGGATCGACAGGGCCTCATGTGGAACACTGAAGCTTTCTTT.

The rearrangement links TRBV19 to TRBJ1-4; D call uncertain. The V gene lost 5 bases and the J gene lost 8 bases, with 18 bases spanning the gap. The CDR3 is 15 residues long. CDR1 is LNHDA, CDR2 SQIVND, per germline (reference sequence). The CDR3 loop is CASSPYDHRGEKLFF. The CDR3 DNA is TGTGCCAGTAGTCCTTATGACCACCGCGGCGAAAAACTGTTTTTT.

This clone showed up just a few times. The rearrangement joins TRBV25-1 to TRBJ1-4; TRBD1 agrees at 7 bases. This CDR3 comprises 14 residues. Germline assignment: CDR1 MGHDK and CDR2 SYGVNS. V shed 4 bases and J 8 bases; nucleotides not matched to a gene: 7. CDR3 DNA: TGTGCCAGCAGTGGAACAGGGGATACGGAAAAACTGTTTTTT. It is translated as CASSGTGDTEKLFF.

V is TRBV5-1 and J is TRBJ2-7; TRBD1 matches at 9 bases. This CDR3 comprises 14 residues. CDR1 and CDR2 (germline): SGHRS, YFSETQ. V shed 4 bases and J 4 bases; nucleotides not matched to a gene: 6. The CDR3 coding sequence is TGCGCCAGCAGCCCCCGGGACAGGGAGTACGAGCAGTACTTC. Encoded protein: CASSPRDREYEQYF.

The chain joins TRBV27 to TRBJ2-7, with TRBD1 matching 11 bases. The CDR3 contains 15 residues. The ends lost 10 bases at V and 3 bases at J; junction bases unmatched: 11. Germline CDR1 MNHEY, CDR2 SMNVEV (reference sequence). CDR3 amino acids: CATMARTGGFYEQYF. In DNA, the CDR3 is TGTGCCACCATGGCCCGGACAGGGGGCTTCTACGAGCAGTACTTC.

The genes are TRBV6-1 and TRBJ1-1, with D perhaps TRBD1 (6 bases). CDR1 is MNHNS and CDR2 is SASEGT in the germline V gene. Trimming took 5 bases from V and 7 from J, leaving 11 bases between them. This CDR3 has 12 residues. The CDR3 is CASSSTGIEAFF. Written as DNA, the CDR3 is TGTGCCAGCAGTTCGACAGGAATTGAAGCTTTCTTT.

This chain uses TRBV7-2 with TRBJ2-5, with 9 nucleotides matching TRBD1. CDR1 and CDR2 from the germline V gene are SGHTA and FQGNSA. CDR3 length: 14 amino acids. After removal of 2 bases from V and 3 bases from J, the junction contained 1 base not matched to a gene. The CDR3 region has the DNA TGTGCCAGCAGCTTAACAGGGGGCGAAGAGACCCAGTACTTC. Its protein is CASSLTGGEETQYF.

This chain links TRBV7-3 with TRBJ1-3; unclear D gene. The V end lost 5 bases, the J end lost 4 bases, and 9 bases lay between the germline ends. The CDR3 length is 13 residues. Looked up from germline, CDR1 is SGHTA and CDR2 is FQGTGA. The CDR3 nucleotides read TGTGCCAGCAGCCTAGAAACCGGAAACACCATATATTTT. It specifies CASSLETGNTIYF.

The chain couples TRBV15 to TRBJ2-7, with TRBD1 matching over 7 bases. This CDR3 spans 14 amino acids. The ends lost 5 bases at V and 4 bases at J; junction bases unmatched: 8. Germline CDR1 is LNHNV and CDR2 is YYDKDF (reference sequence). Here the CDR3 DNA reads TGTGCCACCAGCTCCGACAGGGAATTATACGAGCAGTACTTC. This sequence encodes CATSSDRELYEQYF.

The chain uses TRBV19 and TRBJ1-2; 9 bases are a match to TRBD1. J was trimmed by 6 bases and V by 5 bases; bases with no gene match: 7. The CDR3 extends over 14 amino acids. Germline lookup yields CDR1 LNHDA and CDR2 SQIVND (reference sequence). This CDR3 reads CASSSGTGPDGYTF. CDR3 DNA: TGTGCCAGTAGTTCAGGGACAGGGCCGGATGGCTACACCTTC. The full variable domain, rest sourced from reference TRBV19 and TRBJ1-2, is DGGITQSPKYLFRKEGQNVTLSCEQNLNHDAMYWYRQDPGQGLRLIYYSQIVNDFQKGDIAEGYSVSREKKESFPLTVTSAQKNPTAFYLCASSSGTGPDGYTFGSGTRLTVV.

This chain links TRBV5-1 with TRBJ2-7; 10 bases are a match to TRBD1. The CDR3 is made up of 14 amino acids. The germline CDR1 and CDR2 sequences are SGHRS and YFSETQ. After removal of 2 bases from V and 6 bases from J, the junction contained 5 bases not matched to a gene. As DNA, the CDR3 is TGCGCCAGCAGCTTTAACCGGGACAGGGGCGAGCAGTACTTC. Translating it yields CASSFNRDRGEQYF.

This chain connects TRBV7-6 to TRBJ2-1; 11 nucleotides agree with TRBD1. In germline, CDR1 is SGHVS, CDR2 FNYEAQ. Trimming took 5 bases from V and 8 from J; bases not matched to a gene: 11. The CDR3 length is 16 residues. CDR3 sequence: CASSRTRDRGRDEQFF. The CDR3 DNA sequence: TGTGCCAGCAGCAGGACCCGGGACAGGGGGAGGGATGAGCAGTTCTTC.